The 10 T cell receptor beta chains given below trace back to one sample, sequenced in a study of control samples from healthy donors and cancer patients. Assay used: immunoSEQ multiplex PCR; TCRdb lists only in-frame clones, some missing. The sample consists of roughly 130,000 clones, roughly 94% of them appearing once. The sample taken for sequencing was PBMCs. The origin of the receptors is a man in his sixties with colorectal cancer.

V and J are TRBV19 and TRBJ2-1; 12 nucleotides match TRBD1. After removal of 6 bases from V and 3 bases from J, the junction contained 6 bases not matched to a gene. The CDR3 runs to 16 residues. CDR1 is LNHDA and CDR2 is SQIVND in the germline V gene (reference sequence). The CDR3, as DNA: TGTGCCAGTAGCCCGGGACAGGGGGCTTTCTACAATGAGCAGTTCTTC. Translating it yields CASSPGQGAFYNEQFF. Together with reference TRBV19 and TRBJ2-1, the CDR3 gives the full variable domain: DGGITQSPKYLFRKEGQNVTLSCEQNLNHDAMYWYRQDPGQGLRLIYYSQIVNDFQKGDIAEGYSVSREKKESFPLTVTSAQKNPTAFYLCASSPGQGAFYNEQFFGPGTRLTVL.

The chain couples TRBV6-5 to TRBJ1-1, with D unclear. This CDR3 comprises 12 residues. Germline CDR1 and CDR2: MNHEY and SVGAGI. V lost 5 bases and J lost 6, with 10 bases in between. This CDR3 is CASSNLGAEAFF. CDR3 nucleotides: TGTGCCAGCAGTAATCTAGGCGCTGAAGCTTTCTTT.

The V and J genes are TRBV6-6 and TRBJ1-5; D possibly corresponds to TRBD1 (6 bases). Germline loops: CDR1 MNHNY, CDR2 SVGAGI (reference sequence). The CDR3 covers 16 residues. V dropped 4 bases and J dropped 0 bases, with 13 bases sitting between them. The CDR3 nucleotides read TGTGCCAGCAGTTCCCCACAGGGTAATAGCAATCAGCCCCAGCATTTT. Its translation: CASSSPQGNSNQPQHF.

The genes are TRBV18 and TRBJ2-5; no reliable D call. CDR3 size: 13 residues. V was shortened by 3 bases and J by 3 bases, with 8 bases between the two germline ends. Germline CDR1 and CDR2: KGHSH and LQKENI. CDR3 bases: TGTGCCAGCTCACCGGGGTTTAAAGAGACCCAGTACTTC. This gives the protein CASSPGFKETQYF.

This rearrangement joins TRBV7-9 to TRBJ2-3; D tentatively reads TRBD1 or TRBD2 (6 bases each). CDR3 length: 13 amino acids. Trimming pared 8 bases from V and 6 bases from J, leaving 15 bases between. The germline gives CDR1 SEHNR, CDR2 FQNEAQ (reference sequence). CDR3 in amino acids: CASVGGPKDTQYF. CDR3 bases: TGTGCCAGCGTGGGGGGCCCCAAGGATACGCAGTATTTT.

Points on this clone: The germline gene is not matched at one end of the junction; a read error may be the cause. The V gene is TRBV5-1, the J gene TRBJ2-5, with 16 bases fitting TRBD2. The germline V gene encodes CDR1 SGHRS and CDR2 YFSETQ. The CDR3 length is 17 residues. CDR3 in DNA: TGCGCCCGCAGCGCCGGGACTAGCGGGGGGGCCGGGGAGACCCAGTACTTC. It codes for CARSAGTSGGAGETQYF.

The V call is TRBV12-3 or TRBV12-4, the J call TRBJ1-5, with a weak D call TRBD1 (6 bases). The CDR3 contains 12 residues. The V end lost 3 bases, the J end lost 10 bases, and 10 bases lay between the germline ends. The CDR3 DNA is TGTGCCAGCAGTTTCCAGGGGCGACCCCAGCATTTT. This gives the protein CASSFQGRPQHF.

V gene TRBV6-4 combines with J gene TRBJ2-3; 8 nucleotides match TRBD2. Germline trimming cut 8 bases from V and 0 bases from J; bases unmatched to any gene: 4. Germline-derived CDR1 and CDR2 are MRHNA and SNTAGT. CDR3 length equals 14 residues. The CDR3 DNA follows: TGTGCCAGCTCTAGGACTAGCAGCACAGATACGCAGTATTTT. Translated, it gives CASSRTSSTDTQYF.

The chain couples TRBV5-6 to TRBJ2-3; TRBD1 agrees at 12 bases. Germline lookup yields CDR1 SGHDT and CDR2 YYEEEE. V shed 0 bases and J 1 base; nucleotides not matched to a gene: 3. The CDR3 loop spans 17 amino acids. In DNA, the CDR3 is TGTGCCAGCAGCTTGGTGGGACAGGGGGCCGGCACAGATACGCAGTATTTT. Translating gives CASSLVGQGAGTDTQYF.

The rearrangement links TRBV18 to TRBJ2-1; D is uncertain. Trimming stripped 1 base from V and 9 bases from J, with 19 bases between. The CDR3 totals 16 residues. In germline, CDR1 is KGHSH, CDR2 LQKENI. In DNA, the CDR3 is TGTGCCAGCTCACCACGGTTCAGCCTAGTAGATCGTGAGCAGTTCTTC. Its translation: CASSPRFSLVDREQFF.